This TCR beta chain was identified in a study of identical twins. Unique molecular identifiers were in the cDNA, with template-switch universal primer binding. TCRdb analysed the 5' RACE reads with MiXCR anew, one entry per CDR3 protein. The table lists about 240,000 distinct CDR3 sequences, approximately 7.3% of them singletons. The CDR3 sequence is 12 residues long. V was shortened by 7 bases and J by 2 bases, with 5 bases between the two germline ends. Many counts were recorded for this clonotype. What it binds is unknown. Broader study findings: Memory repertoires showed no such pattern, whereas abundant cord blood beta clonotypes carried fewer insertions.

In addition, the sample was reused for a study of yellow fever vaccine responses in identical twins. According to that study: Twins' vaccine T cell responses were reported to seem partly convergent and partly personalized.

V and J are TRBV12-3 or TRBV12-4 and TRBJ2-2; D call uncertain. The TCR comes from a woman younger than 30 in good health. Sequencing used CD8+ T cells sorted from blood. CDR3: CASTDNTGELFF. The CDR3, as DNA: TGTGCCAGCACCGACAACACCGGGGAGCTGTTTTTT.